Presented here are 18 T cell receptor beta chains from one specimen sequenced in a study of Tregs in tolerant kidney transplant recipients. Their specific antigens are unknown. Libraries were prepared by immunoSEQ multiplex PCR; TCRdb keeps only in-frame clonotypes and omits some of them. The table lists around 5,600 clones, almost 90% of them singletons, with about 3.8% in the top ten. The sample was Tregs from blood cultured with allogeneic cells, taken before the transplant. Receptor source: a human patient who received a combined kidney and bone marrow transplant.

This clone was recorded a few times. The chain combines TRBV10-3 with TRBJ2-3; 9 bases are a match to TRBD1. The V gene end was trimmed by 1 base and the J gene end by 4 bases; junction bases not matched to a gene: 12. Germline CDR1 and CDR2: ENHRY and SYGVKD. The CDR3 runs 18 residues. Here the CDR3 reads CAISEFMGGQGMSDTQYF. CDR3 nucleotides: TGTGCCATCAGTGAGTTTATGGGAGGACAGGGGATGTCAGATACGCAGTATTTT.

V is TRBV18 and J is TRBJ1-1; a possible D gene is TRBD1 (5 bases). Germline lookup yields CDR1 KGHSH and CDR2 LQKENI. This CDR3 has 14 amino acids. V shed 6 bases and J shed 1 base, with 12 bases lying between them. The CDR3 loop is CASSLGGSNTEAFF. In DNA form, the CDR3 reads TGTGCCAGCTCGCTTGGGGGATCGAACACTGAAGCTTTCTTT.

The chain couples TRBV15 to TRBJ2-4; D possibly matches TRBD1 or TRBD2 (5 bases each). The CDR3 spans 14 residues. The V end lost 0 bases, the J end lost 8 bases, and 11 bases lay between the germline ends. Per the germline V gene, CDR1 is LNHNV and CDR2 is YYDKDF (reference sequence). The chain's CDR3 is CATSRDGGPDIQYF. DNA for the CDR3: TGTGCCACCAGCAGAGATGGGGGTCCAGACATTCAGTACTTC.

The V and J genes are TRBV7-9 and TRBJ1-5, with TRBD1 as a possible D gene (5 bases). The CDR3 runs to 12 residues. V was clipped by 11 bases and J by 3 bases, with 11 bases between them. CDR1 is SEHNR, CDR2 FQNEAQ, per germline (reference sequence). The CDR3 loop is CASPGLNQPQHF. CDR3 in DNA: TGTGCCTCCCCAGGGCTCAATCAGCCCCAGCATTTT.

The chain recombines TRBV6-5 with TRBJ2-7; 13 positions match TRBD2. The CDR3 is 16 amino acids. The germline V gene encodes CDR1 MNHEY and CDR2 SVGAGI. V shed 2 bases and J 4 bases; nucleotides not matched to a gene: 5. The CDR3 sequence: CASSYLMTSGGYEQYF. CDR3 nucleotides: TGTGCCAGCAGTTACCTTATGACTAGCGGGGGGTACGAGCAGTACTTC.

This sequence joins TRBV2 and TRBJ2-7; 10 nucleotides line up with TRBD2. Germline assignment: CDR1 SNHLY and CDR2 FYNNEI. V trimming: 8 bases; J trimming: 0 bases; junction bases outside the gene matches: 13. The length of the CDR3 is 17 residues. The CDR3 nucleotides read TGTGCCAGCCGAGGTGGGGCTAGCGGGGGAAGCTCCTACGAGCAGTACTTC. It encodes CASRGGASGGSSYEQYF.

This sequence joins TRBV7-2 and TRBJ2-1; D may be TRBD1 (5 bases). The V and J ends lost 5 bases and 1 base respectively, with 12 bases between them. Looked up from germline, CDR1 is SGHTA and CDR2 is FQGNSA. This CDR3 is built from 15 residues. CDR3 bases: TGTGCCAGCAGCCCTCAGGGTACTTCCTACAATGAGCAGTTCTTC. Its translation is CASSPQGTSYNEQFF.

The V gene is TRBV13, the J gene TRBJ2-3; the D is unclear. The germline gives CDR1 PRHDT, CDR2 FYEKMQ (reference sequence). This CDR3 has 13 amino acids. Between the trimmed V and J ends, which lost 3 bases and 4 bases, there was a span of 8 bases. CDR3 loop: CASSFVGSDTQYF. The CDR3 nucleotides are TGTGCCAGCAGCTTCGTAGGGTCAGATACGCAGTATTTT.

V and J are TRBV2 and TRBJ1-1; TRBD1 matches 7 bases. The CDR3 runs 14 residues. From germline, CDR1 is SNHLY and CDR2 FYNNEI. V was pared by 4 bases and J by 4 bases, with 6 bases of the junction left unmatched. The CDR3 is CASSVRGGGTEAFF. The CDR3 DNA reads TGTGCCAGCAGTGTACGAGGGGGCGGCACTGAAGCTTTCTTT.

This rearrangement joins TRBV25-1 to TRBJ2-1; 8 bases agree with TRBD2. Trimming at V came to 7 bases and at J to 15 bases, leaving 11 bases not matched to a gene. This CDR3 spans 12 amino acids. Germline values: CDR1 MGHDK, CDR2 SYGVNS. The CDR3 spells CASTPGGPARFF. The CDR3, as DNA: TGTGCCAGCACCCCGGGGGGGCCAGCTAGGTTCTTC.

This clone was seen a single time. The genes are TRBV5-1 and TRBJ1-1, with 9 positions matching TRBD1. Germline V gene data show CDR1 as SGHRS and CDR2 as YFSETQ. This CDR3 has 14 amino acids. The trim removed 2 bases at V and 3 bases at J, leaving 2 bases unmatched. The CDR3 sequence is CASSFGDRDTEAFF. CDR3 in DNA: TGCGCCAGCAGCTTCGGGGACAGGGACACTGAAGCTTTCTTT.

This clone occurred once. The CDR3: CASSRGDRATGSPLHF. In nucleotides, the CDR3 is TGTGCCAGCAGCCGAGGGGACAGGGCAACAGGTTCACCCCTCCACTTT. J is TRBJ1-6 and V is TRBV14; 9 bases align to TRBD1. The germline gives CDR1 SGHDN, CDR2 FVKESK. The J segment lost 9 bases and the V segment lost 4 bases, leaving 10 bases of the junction unmatched. The CDR3 sequence is 16 residues long.

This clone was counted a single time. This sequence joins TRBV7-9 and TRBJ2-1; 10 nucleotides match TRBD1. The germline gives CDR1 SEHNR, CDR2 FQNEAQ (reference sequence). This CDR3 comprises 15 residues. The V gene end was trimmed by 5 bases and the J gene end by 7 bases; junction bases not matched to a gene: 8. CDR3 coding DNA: TGTGCCAGCAGCCGAGACAGGGGGCGACAAAATGAGCAGTTCTTC. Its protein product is CASSRDRGRQNEQFF.

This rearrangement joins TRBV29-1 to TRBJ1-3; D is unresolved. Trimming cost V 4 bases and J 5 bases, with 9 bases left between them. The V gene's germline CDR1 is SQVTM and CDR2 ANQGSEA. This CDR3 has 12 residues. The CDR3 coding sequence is TGCAGCGTTGCAGAGCGCCGAAACACCATATATTTT. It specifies CSVAERRNTIYF.

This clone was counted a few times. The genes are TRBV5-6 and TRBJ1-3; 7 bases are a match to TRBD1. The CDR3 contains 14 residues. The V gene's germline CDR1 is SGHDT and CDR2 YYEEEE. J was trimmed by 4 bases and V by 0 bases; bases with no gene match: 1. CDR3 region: CASSLVDRGNTIYF. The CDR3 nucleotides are TGTGCCAGCAGCTTGGTGGACAGGGGAAACACCATATATTTT. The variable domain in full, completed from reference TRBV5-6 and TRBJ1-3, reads DAGVTQSPTHLIKTRGQQVTLRCSPKSGHDTVSWYQQALGQGPQFIFQYYEEEERQRGNFPDRFSGHQFPNYSSELNVNALLLGDSALYLCASSLVDRGNTIYFGEGSWLTVV.

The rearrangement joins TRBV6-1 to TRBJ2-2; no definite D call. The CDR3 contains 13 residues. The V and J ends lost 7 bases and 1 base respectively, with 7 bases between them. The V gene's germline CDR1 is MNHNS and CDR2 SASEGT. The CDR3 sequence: CASTTQNTGELFF. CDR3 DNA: TGTGCCAGCACTACACAGAACACCGGGGAGCTGTTTTTT.

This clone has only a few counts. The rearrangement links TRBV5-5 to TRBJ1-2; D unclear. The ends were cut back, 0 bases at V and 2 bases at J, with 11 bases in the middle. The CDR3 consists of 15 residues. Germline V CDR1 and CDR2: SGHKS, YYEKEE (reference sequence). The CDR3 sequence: CASSLGEGRNYGYTF. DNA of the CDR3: TGTGCCAGCAGCTTGGGGGAGGGAAGAAACTATGGCTACACCTTC.

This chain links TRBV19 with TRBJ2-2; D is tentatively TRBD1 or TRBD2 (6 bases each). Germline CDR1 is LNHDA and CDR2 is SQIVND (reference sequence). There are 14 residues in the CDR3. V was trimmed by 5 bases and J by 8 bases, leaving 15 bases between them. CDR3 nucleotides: TGTGCCAGTAGTTCCCTAGGAGGGGGAGGGGAGCTGTTTTTT. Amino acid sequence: CASSSLGGGGELFF.